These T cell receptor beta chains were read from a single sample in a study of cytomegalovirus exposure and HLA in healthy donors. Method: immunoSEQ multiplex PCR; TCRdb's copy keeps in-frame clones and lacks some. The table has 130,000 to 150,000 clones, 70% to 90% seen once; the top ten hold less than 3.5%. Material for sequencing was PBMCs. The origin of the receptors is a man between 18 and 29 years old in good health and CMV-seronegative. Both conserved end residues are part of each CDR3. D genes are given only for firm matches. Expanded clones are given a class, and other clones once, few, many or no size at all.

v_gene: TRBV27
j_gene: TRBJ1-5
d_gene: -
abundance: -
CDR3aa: CASSPGVNSNQPQHF
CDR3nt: TGTGCCAGCAGCCCAGGGGTGAATAGCAATCAGCCCCAGCATTTT

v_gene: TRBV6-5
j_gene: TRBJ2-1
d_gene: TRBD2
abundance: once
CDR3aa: CASKLAGALYNEQFF
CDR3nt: TGTGCCAGCAAGTTAGCGGGAGCGCTCTACAATGAGCAGTTCTTC

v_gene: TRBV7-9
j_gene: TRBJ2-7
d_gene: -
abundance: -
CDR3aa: CASSLGQQYEQYF
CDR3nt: TGTGCCAGCAGCCTAGGACAGCAGTACGAGCAGTACTTC

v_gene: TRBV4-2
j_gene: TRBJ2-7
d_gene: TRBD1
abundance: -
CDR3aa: CASSQRYRGLYEQYF
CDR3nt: TGTGCCAGCAGCCAAAGATACAGGGGGCTGTACGAGCAGTACTTC

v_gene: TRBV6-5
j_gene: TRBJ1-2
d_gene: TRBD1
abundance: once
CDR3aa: CASSWGTGYGYTF
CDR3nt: TGTGCCAGCAGTTGGGGGACAGGCTATGGCTACACCTTC

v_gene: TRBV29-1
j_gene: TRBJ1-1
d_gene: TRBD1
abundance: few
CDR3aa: CSVKGDGQGKNTEAFF
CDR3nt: TGCAGCGTTAAGGGGGATGGACAGGGAAAGAACACTGAAGCTTTCTTT

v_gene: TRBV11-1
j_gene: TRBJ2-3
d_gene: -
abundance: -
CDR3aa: CASSFSAGTDTQYF
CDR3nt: TGTGCCAGCAGCTTTTCGGCGGGCACAGATACGCAGTATTTT

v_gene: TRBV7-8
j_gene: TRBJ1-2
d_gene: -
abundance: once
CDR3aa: CASIPPGGGDGGYTF
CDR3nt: TGTGCCAGCATACCCCCGGGGGGGGGCGATGGAGGCTACACCTTC

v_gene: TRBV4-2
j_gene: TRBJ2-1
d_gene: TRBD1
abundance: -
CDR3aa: CASSHGQGRTYNEQFF
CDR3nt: TGTGCCAGCAGCCACGGACAGGGAAGGACCTACAATGAGCAGTTCTTC

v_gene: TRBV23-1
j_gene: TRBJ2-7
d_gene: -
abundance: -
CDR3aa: CASSLVQYLSYEQYF
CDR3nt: TGCGCCAGCAGTCTGGTACAGTACCTCTCCTACGAGCAGTACTTC

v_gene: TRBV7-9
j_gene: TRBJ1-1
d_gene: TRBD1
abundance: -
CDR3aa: CASSLTGVTEAFF
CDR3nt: TGTGCCAGCAGCTTGACAGGGGTTACTGAAGCTTTCTTT

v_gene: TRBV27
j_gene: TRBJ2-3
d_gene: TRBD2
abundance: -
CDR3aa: CASVLLAIPGLAETTSTDTQYF
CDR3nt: TGTGCCAGCGTTTTGTTAGCAATCCCAGGGCTAGCGGAAACAACTAGCACAGATACGCAGTATTTT

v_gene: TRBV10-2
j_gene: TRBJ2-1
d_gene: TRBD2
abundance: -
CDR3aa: CASSRLAGGPFQFF
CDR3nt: TGCGCCAGCAGCCGACTAGCGGGAGGTCCATTTCAGTTCTTC

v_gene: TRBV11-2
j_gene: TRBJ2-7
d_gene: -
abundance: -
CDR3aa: CASSPRDRAYEQYF
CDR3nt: TGTGCCAGCAGCCCGCGGGACCGCGCCTACGAGCAGTACTTC

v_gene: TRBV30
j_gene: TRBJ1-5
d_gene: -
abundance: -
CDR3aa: CAWTPGSGFNQPQHF
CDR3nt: TGTGCCTGGACCCCAGGCTCGGGGTTCAATCAGCCCCAGCATTTT

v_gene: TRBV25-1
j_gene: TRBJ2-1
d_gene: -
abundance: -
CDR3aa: CASSEKQGFYNEQFF
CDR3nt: TGTGCCAGCAGTGAAAAACAGGGTTTCTACAATGAGCAGTTCTTC

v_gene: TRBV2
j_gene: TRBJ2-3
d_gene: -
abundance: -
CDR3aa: CASRAMAVTDTQYF
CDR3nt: TGTGCCAGCAGGGCGATGGCGGTCACAGATACGCAGTATTTT

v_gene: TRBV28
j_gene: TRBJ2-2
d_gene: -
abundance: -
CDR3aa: CASSGGAEDTGELFF
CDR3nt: TGTGCCAGCAGTGGAGGGGCCGAGGACACCGGGGAGCTGTTTTTT

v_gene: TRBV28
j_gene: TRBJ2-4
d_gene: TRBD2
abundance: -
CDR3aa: CASSLGGSAGDIQYF
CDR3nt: TGTGCCAGCAGCTTGGGCGGGAGCGCGGGGGACATTCAGTACTTC

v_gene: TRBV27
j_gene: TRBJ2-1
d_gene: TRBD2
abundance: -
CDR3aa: CASPCASGPYNEQFF
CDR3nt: TGTGCCAGCCCCTGCGCTAGCGGGCCCTACAATGAGCAGTTCTTC

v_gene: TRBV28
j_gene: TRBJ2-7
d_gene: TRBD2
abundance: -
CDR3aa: CASSSFGLATAYEQYF
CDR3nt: TGTGCCAGCAGTTCCTTCGGACTAGCGACAGCCTACGAGCAGTACTTC

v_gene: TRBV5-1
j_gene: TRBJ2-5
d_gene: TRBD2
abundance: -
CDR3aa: CASRLAGGQRETQYF
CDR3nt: TGCGCCAGCAGATTAGCGGGGGGGCAAAGAGAGACCCAGTACTTC

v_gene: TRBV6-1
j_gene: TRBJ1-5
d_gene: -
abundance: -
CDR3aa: CASSEVGNRGSSNQPQHF
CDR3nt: TGTGCCAGCAGTGAAGTAGGAAATAGGGGATCGAGCAATCAGCCCCAGCATTTT

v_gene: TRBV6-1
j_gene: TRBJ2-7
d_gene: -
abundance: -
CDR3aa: CASSEHSSYEQYF
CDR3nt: TGTGCCAGCAGTGAACACAGCTCCTACGAGCAGTACTTC

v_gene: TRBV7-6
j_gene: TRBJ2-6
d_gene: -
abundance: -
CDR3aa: CASSFGPVGGSSGANVLTF
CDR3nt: TGTGCCAGCAGCTTCGGGCCGGTAGGGGGAAGCTCTGGGGCCAACGTCCTGACTTTC

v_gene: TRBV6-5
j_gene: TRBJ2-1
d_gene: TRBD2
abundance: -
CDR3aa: CASSASGRAYNEQFF
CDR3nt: TGTGCCAGCAGTGCGAGCGGGAGGGCCTACAATGAGCAGTTCTTC

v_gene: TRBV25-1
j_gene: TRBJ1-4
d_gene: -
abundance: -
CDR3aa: CASSEYGALREKLFF
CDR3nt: TGTGCCAGCAGTGAATATGGGGCTTTAAGGGAAAAACTGTTTTTT

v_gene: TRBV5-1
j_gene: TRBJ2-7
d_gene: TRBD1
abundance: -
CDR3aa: CASSLAGQGAAVSYEQYF
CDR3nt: TGCGCCAGCAGCTTGGCCGGGCAGGGGGCTGCAGTTTCCTACGAGCAGTACTTC

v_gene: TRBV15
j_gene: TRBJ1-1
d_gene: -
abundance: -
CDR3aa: CATSSGGWDPLNTEAFF
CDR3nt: TGTGCCACCAGCAGTGGAGGGTGGGACCCCTTGAACACTGAAGCTTTCTTT

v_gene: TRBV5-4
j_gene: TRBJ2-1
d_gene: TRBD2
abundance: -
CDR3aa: CASSPAGTSGDLEQFF
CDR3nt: TGTGCCAGCAGCCCTGCCGGGACTAGCGGGGACCTTGAGCAGTTCTTC

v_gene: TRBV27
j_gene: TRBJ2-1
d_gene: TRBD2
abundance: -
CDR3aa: CASSLLLAGGENEQFF
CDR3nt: TGTGCCAGCAGTTTATTATTAGCGGGAGGCGAAAATGAGCAGTTCTTC

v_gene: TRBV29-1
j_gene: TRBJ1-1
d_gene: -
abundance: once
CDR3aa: CSGQGRDTEAFF
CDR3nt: TGCAGCGGTCAGGGTCGTGACACTGAAGCTTTCTTT

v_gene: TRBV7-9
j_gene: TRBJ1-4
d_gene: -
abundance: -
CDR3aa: CASSSQGAANEKLFF
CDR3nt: TGTGCCAGCAGCTCACAGGGTGCGGCTAATGAAAAACTGTTTTTT

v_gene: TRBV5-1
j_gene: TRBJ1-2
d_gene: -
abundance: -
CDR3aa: CASSLYGGPYGYTF
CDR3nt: TGCGCCAGCAGCTTGTACGGGGGGCCATATGGCTACACCTTC

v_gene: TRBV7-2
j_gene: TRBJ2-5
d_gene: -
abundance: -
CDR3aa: CASSSQTGQETQYF
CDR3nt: TGTGCCAGCAGCTCGCAAACGGGCCAAGAGACCCAGTACTTC

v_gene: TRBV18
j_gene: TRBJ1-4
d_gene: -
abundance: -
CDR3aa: CASSPPAGKLDEKLFF
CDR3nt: TGTGCCAGCTCACCCCCCGCAGGGAAGTTGGATGAAAAACTGTTTTTT

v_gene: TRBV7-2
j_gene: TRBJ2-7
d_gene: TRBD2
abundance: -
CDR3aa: CASSPPGLAANGEQYF
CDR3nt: TGTGCCAGCAGCCCACCGGGACTAGCGGCCAACGGCGAGCAGTACTTC

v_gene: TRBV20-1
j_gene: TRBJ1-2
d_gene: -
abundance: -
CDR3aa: CSARWAWGYTF
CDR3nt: TGCAGTGCTAGATGGGCGTGGGGCTACACCTTC

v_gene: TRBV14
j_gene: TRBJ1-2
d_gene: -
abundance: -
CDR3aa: CASSQATGSYGYTF
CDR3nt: TGTGCCAGCAGCCAAGCTACAGGGTCCTATGGCTACACCTTC

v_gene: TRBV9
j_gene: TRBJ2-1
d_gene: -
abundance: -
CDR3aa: CASSPPGSSYNEQFF
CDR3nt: TGTGCCAGCAGCCCCCCCGGTAGCTCCTACAATGAGCAGTTCTTC

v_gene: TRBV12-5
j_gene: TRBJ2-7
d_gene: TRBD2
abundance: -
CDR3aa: CASGRSGGPGEQYF
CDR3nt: TGTGCTAGTGGCCGTAGCGGGGGGCCGGGAGAGCAGTACTTC

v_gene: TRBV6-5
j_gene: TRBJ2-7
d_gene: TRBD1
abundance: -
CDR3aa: CASSYSFQGAYEQYF
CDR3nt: TGTGCCAGCAGTTACTCCTTTCAGGGGGCCTACGAGCAGTACTTC

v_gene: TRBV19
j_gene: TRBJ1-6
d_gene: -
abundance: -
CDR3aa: CASSIIGGARANSPLHF
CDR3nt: TGTGCCAGTAGTATAATAGGGGGGGCGAGGGCGAATTCACCCCTCCACTTT